These T cell receptor beta chains were read from a single sample in a study of blood T cells in healthy people across ages. TCRdb fed the 5' RACE reads into MiXCR, producing one record per CDR3 protein. The sample lists roughly 2 million distinct CDR3 sequences, about 50% occurring once. The specimen sequenced was blood. The origin of the receptors is a middle-aged woman in good health. Each CDR3 is given with its conserved first and last residue. Clone size is not always given. Where it is, it says once, few, many or a class for expanded clones.

J | size | V | CDR3
TRBJ1-2 | . | TRBV20-1 | CSAEHDTPYGYTF
TRBJ2-1 | . | TRBV11-1 | CASSFGDGGGPRGINNEQFF
TRBJ2-3 | . | TRBV12-3/TRBV12-4 | CASTPTRLDKQYF
TRBJ1-4 | . | TRBV4-3 | CASSQSGGVNEKLFF
TRBJ1-2 | . | TRBV14 | CASSQQRDYGYTF
TRBJ2-7 | few | TRBV20-1 | CSARDPQSYEQYF
TRBJ2-7 | . | TRBV18 | CASSPKSAGFYEQYF
TRBJ2-3 | . | TRBV7-2 | CASSAQGPTDTQYF
. | once | TRBV12-3/TRBV12-4 | CASSKGQGASYEQYF
TRBJ1-5 | . | TRBV28 | CASSRQGANRQPQHF
. | few | TRBV3-1 | CASSLLDGHEQYF
TRBJ2-3 | . | TRBV7-2 | CASSLNGGYTDTQYF
TRBJ1-1 | . | TRBV28 | CASSLLARESAFF
TRBJ2-7 | . | TRBV20-1 | CSARDTAGGTYEQYF
. | . | TRBV5-1 | CASSLASVGQGTYEQYF
TRBJ2-4 | . | TRBV5-5 | CASSSTPVGAKNIQYF
TRBJ2-6 | . | TRBV7-3 | CASSLDSGSGANVLTF
TRBJ1-6 | . | TRBV7-9 | CASSLRDRANSPLHF
TRBJ2-7 | few | TRBV28 | CASREELTNSYEQYF
TRBJ2-1 | . | TRBV6-2/TRBV6-3 | CASSQRLVGAYNEQFF
TRBJ2-1 | . | TRBV5-6 | CASSLSGGALFAYNEQFF
TRBJ2-3 | few | TRBV4-1 | CASSQESASDSTDTQYF
TRBJ2-1 | . | TRBV5-5 | CASSYQPLGGNEQFF
TRBJ2-3 | . | TRBV7-9 | CASSLERAPDTQYF
TRBJ1-6 | . | TRBV20-1 | CSASRLGGSPLHF
TRBJ1-2 | . | TRBV7-9 | CASSSQGIDGYTF
TRBJ2-7 | few | TRBV6-2/TRBV6-3 | CASSSVPPGGDEQYF
TRBJ2-1 | . | TRBV20-1 | CSAIPDRVRYNEQFF
TRBJ1-2 | . | TRBV9 | CASSVDLGQAVGNYGYTF
TRBJ2-3 | once | TRBV28 | CAAGLAISTDTQYF
TRBJ2-3 | . | TRBV9 | CASSVEGGYPDTRYF
TRBJ2-5 | few | TRBV4-3 | CASSSVLAEPWGETQYF
TRBJ1-2 | once | TRBV7-2 | CASSLRDGRSYTF